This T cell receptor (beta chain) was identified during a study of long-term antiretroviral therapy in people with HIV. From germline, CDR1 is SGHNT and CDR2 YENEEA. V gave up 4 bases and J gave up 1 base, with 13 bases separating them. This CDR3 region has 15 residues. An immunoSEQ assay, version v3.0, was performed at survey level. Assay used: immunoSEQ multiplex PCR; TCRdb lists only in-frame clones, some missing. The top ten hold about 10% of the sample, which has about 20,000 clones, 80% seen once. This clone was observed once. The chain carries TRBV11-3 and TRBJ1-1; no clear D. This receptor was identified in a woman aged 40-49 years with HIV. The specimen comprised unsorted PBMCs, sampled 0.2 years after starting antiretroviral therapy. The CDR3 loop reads CASSSSPLTNTEAFF. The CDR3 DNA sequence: TGTGCCAGCAGCTCCTCGCCGCTCACGAACACTGAAGCTTTCTTT.